Described below is a single T cell receptor (beta chain) sequence and its context. The table came from immunoSEQ multiplex PCR; TCRdb's copy has only in-frame clones and leaves some out. Of 100,000 to 150,000 clones listed, 92% were seen once; the top ten hold less than 7%. This specimen belongs to a study of control samples from healthy donors and cancer patients. J gave up 3 bases and V 5 bases, and 5 bases lay outside the gene matches. Germline V gives CDR1 LNHDA, CDR2 SQIVND (reference sequence). There are 14 residues in the CDR3. V usage is TRBV19 and J usage is TRBJ2-7; 9 nucleotides align to TRBD1. The sample consisted of blood. The TCR was taken from a man between 18 and 35 years old in good health. The CDR3 DNA sequence: TGTGCCAGTAGTCCCGGGACAGGGATCTACGAGCAGTACTTC. Amino acid sequence: CASSPGTGIYEQYF.